The rows below give T cell receptor beta chains drawn from one sample of a study of blood T cells in healthy people across ages. TCRdb re-derived calls from the 5' RACE reads in MiXCR, one entry per CDR3 protein. The table records about 1.5 million distinct CDR3 sequences, 40% to 50% of them present only once. The sample taken for sequencing was blood. All receptors come from a woman younger than 35 in good health. CDR3s include the opening cysteine and the closing phenylalanine or tryptophan. A D gene is named only where the DNA matches it firmly. Clone size is not always given. Where it is, it says once, few, many or a class for expanded clones.

D: NA; size: NA; J: TRBJ2-4; V: TRBV5-4; DNA: TGTGCCAGCAGCTTGGAGGGCTTACGGATTCAGTACTTC; CDR3: CASSLEGLRIQYF
D: NA; size: NA; J: TRBJ2-7; V: TRBV21-1; DNA: TGTGCCAGCAGCAAAGGGTGGGACAGGCCCACTCCTTCCTACGAGCAGTACTTC; CDR3: CASSKGWDRPTPSYEQYF
D: NA; size: few; J: TRBJ2-7; V: TRBV20-1; DNA: TGCAGTGCTAGTGGCCTAGGCGGGTACGAGCAGTACTTC; CDR3: CSASGLGGYEQYF
D: TRBD2; size: few; J: TRBJ2-7; V: TRBV20-1; DNA: TGCAGTGCAAAGTCGTCCCGTAGCGGGTCCTCCTACGAGCAGTACTTC; CDR3: CSAKSSRSGSSYEQYF
D: NA; size: many; J: TRBJ1-2; V: TRBV27; DNA: TGTGCCAGCAGTGAGGACGGCTATGGCTACACCTTC; CDR3: CASSEDGYGYTF
D: TRBD2; size: NA; J: TRBJ2-5; V: TRBV7-8; DNA: TGTGTCAGCAGCCCGGGACTAGATCGTCAAGAGACCCAGTACTTC; CDR3: CVSSPGLDRQETQYF
D: TRBD1; size: NA; J: TRBJ1-5; V: TRBV6-1; DNA: TGTGCCAGCAGTAGAGCCGGACAGGGATTTAATAGCAATCAGCCCCAGCATTTT; CDR3: CASSRAGQGFNSNQPQHF
D: NA; size: NA; J: TRBJ2-7; V: TRBV4-1; DNA: TGCGCCAGCAGCCATTACAGAGAAAGCTCCTACGAGCAGTACTTC; CDR3: CASSHYRESSYEQYF
D: NA; size: few; J: TRBJ2-1; V: TRBV21-1; DNA: TGTGCCAGCAGCAAAAGAAGGCCGAGAAAGCAGTTCTTC; CDR3: CASSKRRPRKQFF
D: NA; size: NA; J: TRBJ2-7; V: TRBV5-1; DNA: TGCGCCAGCAGCTTGGCCGGGCAGGGTAGGGACGAGCAGTACTTC; CDR3: CASSLAGQGRDEQYF
D: NA; size: NA; J: TRBJ2-7; V: TRBV20-1; DNA: TGCAGTGCTAGTCTTCCAGGGGGCCCTAGCGGATCCAACGAGCAGTACTTC; CDR3: CSASLPGGPSGSNEQYF
D: NA; size: many; J: TRBJ1-2; V: TRBV10-3; DNA: TGTGCCATCCAAACGGGGGGCTATGGCTACACCTTC; CDR3: CAIQTGGYGYTF
D: TRBD1; size: NA; J: TRBJ2-7; V: TRBV4-1; DNA: TGCGCCAGCAGCCAAGGAGGACAGGTAGCCTACGAGCAGTACTTC; CDR3: CASSQGGQVAYEQYF
D: TRBD1; size: NA; J: TRBJ2-1; V: TRBV20-1; DNA: TGCAGTGCTCGGCGAGGACAGGGATCCTACGAGCAGTTCTTC; CDR3: CSARRGQGSYEQFF
D: NA; size: few; J: TRBJ2-1; V: TRBV6-5; DNA: TGTGCCAGCAGAAGGGACGGCTACAATGAGCAGTTCTTC; CDR3: CASRRDGYNEQFF
D: TRBD2; size: few; J: TRBJ2-3; V: TRBV14; DNA: TGTGCCAGCAGCCAAGTGAGCGGGAGAGGCACAGATACGCAGTATTTT; CDR3: CASSQVSGRGTDTQYF
D: TRBD1; size: NA; J: TRBJ2-1; V: TRBV12-5; DNA: TGTGCTAGTGGTTTGGTTGACAGGGTAATATACAATGAGCAGTTCTTC; CDR3: CASGLVDRVIYNEQFF
D: TRBD1; size: NA; J: TRBJ2-4; V: TRBV28; DNA: TGTGCCAGCAACCCCGGGACAGGGGGCTACAATGAGCAGTACTTC; CDR3: CASNPGTGGYNEQYF
D: NA; size: few; J: TRBJ1-2; V: TRBV24-1; DNA: TGTGCCACCAAAGCAAGCCCGGGCAGGCTCCGAGACTATGGCTACACCTTC; CDR3: CATKASPGRLRDYGYTF
D: TRBD1; size: NA; J: TRBJ1-1; V: TRBV5-1; DNA: TGCGCCAGCAGCTTGAAACAGGGGGTCACTGAAGCTTTCTTT; CDR3: CASSLKQGVTEAFF
D: TRBD2; size: few; J: TRBJ2-5; V: TRBV9; DNA: TGTGCCAGCAGCGGATACGGGGGGGCCGGGGAGACCCAGTACTTC; CDR3: CASSGYGGAGETQYF
D: NA; size: NA; J: TRBJ2-7; V: TRBV27; DNA: TGTGCCAGCAGTTTACAAGGACTCAGATACGAGCAGTACTTC; CDR3: CASSLQGLRYEQYF
D: TRBD2; size: NA; J: TRBJ2-7; V: TRBV12-3/TRBV12-4; DNA: TGTGCCAGCAGTTTACAGCTAGCGGCGTACGAGCAGTACTTC; CDR3: CASSLQLAAYEQYF
D: NA; size: NA; J: TRBJ1-2; V: TRBV6-1; DNA: TGTGCCAGCAGTGACCCGGGGGTCAACTATGGCTACACCTTC; CDR3: CASSDPGVNYGYTF
D: NA; size: NA; J: TRBJ1-2; V: TRBV28; DNA: TGTGCCAGCAGTTGGGGAGTTGGCTACACCTTC; CDR3: CASSWGVGYTF
D: NA; size: NA; J: TRBJ2-1; V: TRBV6-6; DNA: TGTGCCAGCAGTGCGGACCATTTCCCCTCTGCGGATGAGCAGTTCTTC; CDR3: CASSADHFPSADEQFF
D: TRBD2; size: NA; J: TRBJ2-7; V: TRBV12-3/TRBV12-4; DNA: TGTGCCAGCAGTCCCCTTTGGGGGGGGGGGCAGTACTTC; CDR3: CASSPLWGGGQYF
D: NA; size: NA; J: TRBJ2-5; V: TRBV7-3; DNA: TGTGCCAGCAGCTTAAATGTCGTCTATTCGGAGACCCAGTACTTC; CDR3: CASSLNVVYSETQYF
D: NA; size: few; J: TRBJ2-3; V: TRBV7-9; DNA: TGTGCCAGCAGCTTCTTGGGAACGGGCACAGATACGCAGTATTTT; CDR3: CASSFLGTGTDTQYF
D: TRBD2; size: NA; J: TRBJ2-1; V: TRBV20-1; DNA: TGCAGTGCAACGCGGGACTACCCTTTCAATGAGCAGTTCTTC; CDR3: CSATRDYPFNEQFF
D: NA; size: NA; J: TRBJ1-6; V: TRBV12-3/TRBV12-4; DNA: TGTGCCAGCAGTCCCATGGGAGTTGCGGCACACCTCCACTTT; CDR3: CASSPMGVAAHLHF
D: NA; size: few; J: TRBJ2-3; V: TRBV7-2; DNA: TGTGCCAGCAGCATTAGTCAACGGCCCACAGATACGCAGTATTTT; CDR3: CASSISQRPTDTQYF
D: NA; size: many; J: TRBJ2-7; V: TRBV9; DNA: TGTGCCAGCAGCGGACGTGAAGTTACCGACGAGCAGTACTTC; CDR3: CASSGREVTDEQYF
D: TRBD2; size: NA; J: TRBJ2-1; V: TRBV2; DNA: TGTGCCACCAAAAGCTCGACTAGCGGGGGGGGGTTGGAGTTCTTC; CDR3: CATKSSTSGGGLEFF
D: TRBD2; size: NA; J: TRBJ2-7; V: TRBV27; DNA: TGTGCCAGCAGTTGGGTAGCGGGCAGCTCCTACGAGCAGTACTTC; CDR3: CASSWVAGSSYEQYF
D: NA; size: once; J: TRBJ2-7; V: TRBV6-2/TRBV6-3; DNA: TGTGCCAGCAGTTACACAGATAGCTCCTACGAGCAGTACTTC; CDR3: CASSYTDSSYEQYF
D: NA; size: once; J: TRBJ2-3; V: TRBV20-1; DNA: TGCAGTGCTGTCCTGATCGAGCGGGGCACAGATACGCAGTATTTT; CDR3: CSAVLIERGTDTQYF
D: NA; size: NA; J: TRBJ2-2; V: TRBV13; DNA: TGTGCCAGCAGCCCCAGGACAGATTCGAACACCGGGGAGCTGTTTTTT; CDR3: CASSPRTDSNTGELFF
D: NA; size: NA; J: TRBJ2-3; V: TRBV10-3; DNA: TGTGCCGCCCCCCCCCAGGCTCCTATAGATGCGCAGTATTTT; CDR3: CAAPPQAPIDAQYF
D: NA; size: NA; J: TRBJ1-4; V: TRBV7-2; DNA: TGTGCCAGCAGCTTAAGGGGCGGGGGTGAAAAACTGTTTTTT; CDR3: CASSLRGGGEKLFF
D: NA; size: NA; J: TRBJ1-2; V: TRBV20-1; DNA: TGCAGTGCCCCGGGCGATTATAACTATGGCTACACCTTC; CDR3: CSAPGDYNYGYTF
D: NA; size: few; J: TRBJ2-2; V: TRBV12-3/TRBV12-4; DNA: TGTGCCAGCAGGGCGGCAGGGAACACCGGGGAGCTGTTTTTT; CDR3: CASRAAGNTGELFF
D: NA; size: few; J: TRBJ1-6; V: TRBV5-1; DNA: TGCGCCAGCAGCTTATACGGGCGGAGCTCCTATAATTCACCCCTCCACTTT; CDR3: CASSLYGRSSYNSPLHF
D: TRBD2; size: NA; J: TRBJ2-1; V: TRBV5-1; DNA: TGCGCCAGCAGCTTGGGAGCCACTAGCGGGGAGAATGAGCAGTTCTTC; CDR3: CASSLGATSGENEQFF
D: TRBD1; size: NA; J: TRBJ1-2; V: TRBV6-5; DNA: TGTGCCAGCAGTTTCGGTACAGGGGGCGGCTATGGCTACACCTTC; CDR3: CASSFGTGGGYGYTF
D: TRBD2; size: NA; J: TRBJ2-7; V: TRBV9; DNA: TGTGCCAGCAGCGTGGCGGGAGGGGGAGGTCACTACGAGCAGTACTTC; CDR3: CASSVAGGGGHYEQYF
D: NA; size: few; J: TRBJ2-1; V: TRBV7-2; DNA: TGTGCCAGCAGCTTGTCGGTCCGGCCTAGCAGTTACAATGAGCAGTTCTTC; CDR3: CASSLSVRPSSYNEQFF
D: TRBD2; size: once; J: TRBJ2-1; V: TRBV24-1; DNA: TGTGCCACCAAGACTAGCGGGGGGAATGAGCAGTTCTTC; CDR3: CATKTSGGNEQFF
D: TRBD1; size: few; J: TRBJ2-1; V: TRBV7-9; DNA: TGTGCCAGCAGCCAGGACAGGGTCGACAATGAGCAGTTCTTC; CDR3: CASSQDRVDNEQFF
D: NA; size: NA; J: TRBJ2-7; V: TRBV2; DNA: TGTGCCAGCAGTGAAGCTGCGGGGACCTCCTACGAGCAGTACTTC; CDR3: CASSEAAGTSYEQYF
D: TRBD2; size: once; J: TRBJ2-1; V: TRBV20-1; DNA: TGCAGTGCTCCAGGACTAGTCGGGTACAATGAGCAGTTCTTC; CDR3: CSAPGLVGYNEQFF
D: NA; size: few; J: TRBJ2-1; V: TRBV29-1; DNA: TGCAGCGTCCCAGCAGGCTCGCAACCTGATGAGCAGTTCTTC; CDR3: CSVPAGSQPDEQFF
D: NA; size: NA; J: TRBJ2-7; V: TRBV20-1; DNA: TGCAGTGCCGTCCGACCCGGCTACGAGCAGTACTTC; CDR3: CSAVRPGYEQYF
D: TRBD1; size: once; J: TRBJ1-2; V: TRBV19; DNA: TGTGCCAGTAGTACGGGACAAACAGGGGCCTCCTATGGCTACACCTTC; CDR3: CASSTGQTGASYGYTF
D: NA; size: NA; J: TRBJ1-2; V: TRBV6-5; DNA: TGTGCCAGCAGTGGGCACTACTATGGCTACACCTTC; CDR3: CASSGHYYGYTF
D: NA; size: NA; J: TRBJ2-1; V: TRBV12-3/TRBV12-4; DNA: TGTGCCAGCAGTCCACCTTTTGGGGTGGAGGATGAGCAGTTCTTC; CDR3: CASSPPFGVEDEQFF
D: NA; size: NA; J: TRBJ1-6; V: TRBV20-1; DNA: TGCAGTGCTAATCCGTTTCTAGGGGAGATTTCACCCCTCCACTTT; CDR3: CSANPFLGEISPLHF
D: NA; size: few; J: TRBJ1-3; V: TRBV10-3; DNA: TGTGCCGTGGAGAGCTCTGGAAACACCATATATTTT; CDR3: CAVESSGNTIYF
D: TRBD1; size: NA; J: TRBJ2-7; V: TRBV4-1; DNA: TGCGTCAGCAGCCAAGGCCCCTGGACAGGCAAGAAGCTAGGAAAGAAGGCCCAGTACTTC; CDR3: CVSSQGPWTGKKLGKKAQYF
D: TRBD2; size: few; J: TRBJ2-1; V: TRBV4-2; DNA: TGTGCCAGCAGCCAAGGTCCAGCGGGGGGGCCTTTTTACAATGAGCAGTTCTTC; CDR3: CASSQGPAGGPFYNEQFF